This T cell receptor beta chain comes out of a study of blood T cells in healthy people across ages. This clonotype was observed a single time. Alongside a J-beta primer mix, a sample-barcoded 5' primer served in a second PCR lasting about 6 to 11 cycles. TCRdb reprocessed the 5' RACE reads with MiXCR, giving one entry per CDR3 protein. The sample lists approximately 830,000 distinct CDR3 sequences, around 62% occurring once. This CDR3 is 14 amino acids long. CDR1 is SQVTM, CDR2 ANQGSEA, per germline. Trimming shortened V by 6 bases and J by 5 bases, and 16 bases separated the two germline ends. This TCR derives from a man between 25 and 39 years old in good health. Sample: blood. V and J are TRBV29-1 and TRBJ1-4, with D unclear. The CDR3, as DNA: TGCAGCGTCGCCCAGGCATCCTTAAATGAAAAACTGTTTTTT. Its protein is CSVAQASLNEKLFF.